The 10 T cell receptor beta chains below all came from one sample that was sequenced in a study of shared clonotypes between healthy human individuals. Assay used: immunoSEQ multiplex PCR; TCRdb lists only in-frame clones, some missing. This sample has about 2.4 million clones, with 80% to 95% found just once. The sequenced sample was naive CD4+ T cells from PBMCs. As to subset: CD45RA+ positively selected. These receptors originate from a young man in good health. Some clones in this sample may be carry-over from other donors' samples.

This chain uses TRBV29-1 with TRBJ2-7, with 8 nucleotides matching TRBD2. The V gene end was trimmed by 4 bases and the J gene end by 6 bases; junction bases not matched to a gene: 20. This CDR3 spans 17 amino acids. Germline CDR1 and CDR2: SQVTM and ANQGSEA. The CDR3 loop reads CSVVYGPHSGSRIEQYF. CDR3 nucleotide sequence: TGCAGCGTTGTTTACGGGCCGCACAGCGGGAGTAGAATCGAGCAGTACTTC.

The count of this clone is one. The chain has TRBV27 and TRBJ2-5, with TRBD1 matching over 7 bases. This CDR3 is built from 15 residues. Germline V CDR1 and CDR2: MNHEY, SMNVEV (reference sequence). V lost 5 bases to trimming and J lost 2 bases; unmatched junction nucleotides: 8. The CDR3 loop is CASSPGTESQETQYF. The DNA of the CDR3 is TGTGCCAGCAGTCCCGGGACAGAATCACAAGAGACCCAGTACTTC.

The gene calls are TRBV7-9 and TRBJ2-3; tentatively, D is TRBD2 (5 bases). There are 12 residues in the CDR3. The V gene lost 1 base and the J gene lost 7 bases, with 6 bases spanning the gap. Germline loops: CDR1 SEHNR, CDR2 FQNEAQ (reference sequence). CDR3 nucleotide sequence: TGTGCCAGCAGCTTAGGGAGGAATACGCAGTATTTT. Protein sequence: CASSLGRNTQYF.

The chain employs TRBV25-1 and TRBJ2-7; 8 positions agree with TRBD2. Trimming removed 6 bases from V and 5 bases from J; junction bases left unmatched: 12. The CDR3 is 15 residues long. The germline gives CDR1 MGHDK, CDR2 SYGVNS. The chain's CDR3 is CASSRGGPGKNEQYF. CDR3 in DNA: TGTGCCAGCAGCCGCGGGGGGCCGGGGAAGAACGAGCAGTACTTC.

The V and J genes are TRBV7-3 and TRBJ1-3, with 8 bases identical to TRBD1. The J segment lost 3 bases and the V segment lost 5 bases, leaving 9 bases of the junction unmatched. Germline V CDR1 and CDR2: SGHTA, FQGTGA. The CDR3 extends over 16 amino acids. The CDR3 is CASSLTGGLVGNTIYF. As DNA, the CDR3 is TGTGCCAGCAGCCTCACAGGGGGTCTCGTTGGAAACACCATATATTTT.

This rearrangement joins TRBV9 to TRBJ2-2; TRBD2 is a possible D gene (6 bases). The germline gives CDR1 SGDLS, CDR2 YYNGEE. This CDR3 has 14 residues. V dropped 3 bases and J dropped 8 bases, with 14 bases sitting between them. The CDR3 reads CASSAPGVSGELFF. Written as DNA, the CDR3 is TGTGCCAGCAGCGCCCCGGGGGTCTCGGGGGAGCTGTTTTTT.

The chain recombines TRBV18 with TRBJ2-7; D is ambiguous. The V and J ends lost 3 bases and 5 bases respectively, with 11 bases between them. CDR3 length: 13 residues. Germline values: CDR1 KGHSH, CDR2 LQKENI. The CDR3 coding sequence is TGTGCCAGCTCACCGGCCTGGGTCCACGAGCAGTACTTC. Protein product: CASSPAWVHEQYF.

This chain links TRBV9 with TRBJ2-6, with D possibly matching TRBD1 (5 bases). V shed 4 bases and J shed 0 bases, with 11 bases lying between them. This CDR3 is 16 amino acids long. Germline V gene sequence: CDR1 SGDLS, CDR2 YYNGEE. This CDR3 is CASSKTGNSGANVLTF. CDR3 sequence (DNA): TGTGCCAGCAGCAAAACAGGTAACTCTGGGGCCAACGTCCTGACTTTC.

V and J are TRBV2 and TRBJ2-5, with 10 bases identical to TRBD2. This CDR3 region has 16 residues. Germline-derived CDR1 and CDR2 are SNHLY and FYNNEI. The V and J ends lost 6 bases and 5 bases, in that order; junction bases with no gene match: 12. CDR3 loop: CASRDASGRLGETQYF. Here the CDR3 DNA reads TGTGCCAGCAGAGACGCTAGCGGGAGATTGGGGGAGACCCAGTACTTC.

The genes are TRBV4-3 and TRBJ2-5; 12 positions agree with TRBD2. Germline CDR1 and CDR2: LGHNA and YSLEER. Trimming took 5 bases from V and 5 from J; bases not matched to a gene: 9. This CDR3 contains 16 residues. The CDR3 sequence is CASSVSSGRAGETQYF. CDR3 coding DNA: TGCGCCAGCAGCGTCTCTAGCGGGAGGGCCGGGGAGACCCAGTACTTC.